The next 21 T cell receptor beta chains were all read from a single sample in a study of OX40 agonist ivuxolimab in advanced cancers. The data were produced by immunoSEQ multiplex PCR, yet TCRdb's version contains in-frame clones alone and is incomplete. This table holds about 12,000 clones, 70% to 75% found once. The source material was CD4+ or CD8+ T cells sorted from blood, sampled in a trial of the OX40 agonist ivuxolimab. These receptors all come from an adult with an advanced solid tumor such as melanoma, head and neck, liver or kidney cancer.

In DNA form, the CDR3 reads TGTGCCAGTAGACCGGGCCTTGAGGTCCTCACAGATACGCAGTATTTT. As protein: CASRPGLEVLTDTQYF. The chain recombines TRBV19 with TRBJ2-3; no clear D. The CDR3 length is 16 residues. The ends were cut back, 6 bases at V and 2 bases at J, with 18 bases in the middle. CDR1 and CDR2 (germline): LNHDA, SQIVND (reference sequence).

The chain is built from TRBV28 and TRBJ2-5; 8 nucleotides align to TRBD1. Germline assignment: CDR1 MDHEN and CDR2 SYDVKM. V lost 5 bases and J lost 2; bases outside the gene matches: 7. The CDR3 consists of 15 residues. The chain's CDR3 is CASSPDRGWQETQYF. The CDR3 DNA is TGTGCCAGCAGTCCCGACAGGGGTTGGCAAGAGACCCAGTACTTC. The entire variable domain, with the rest obtained from reference TRBV28 and TRBJ2-5, is as follows: DVKVTQSSRYLVKRTGEKVFLECVQDMDHENMFWYRQDPGLGLRLIYFSYDVKMKEKGDIPEGYSVSREKKERFSLILESASTNQTSMYLCASSPDRGWQETQYFGPGTRLLVL.

A single count supports this clone. This probably arose from a read error, given a far larger clone one base away. The V gene is TRBV30, the J gene TRBJ1-6; weak D call: TRBD1 (6 bases). CDR1 and CDR2 (germline): GTSNPN, SVGIG (reference sequence). The CDR3 sequence is 15 residues long. CDR3 DNA sequence: TGTGCCTGGAAGAATAACAGGGCAACTAATTCACTCCTCCACTTT. Encoded protein: CAWKNNRATNSLLHF.

The chain employs TRBV9 and TRBJ2-2; tentative D call: TRBD1 (6 bases). Trimming removed 2 bases from V and 7 bases from J, with 9 bases in between. Germline-derived CDR1 and CDR2 are SGDLS and YYNGEE. This CDR3 has 13 residues. CDR3 bases: TGTGCCAGCAGCGTCACAGGGAGCGGGGAGCTGTTTTTT. As protein: CASSVTGSGELFF.

The CDR3 protein is CASSSDSNEAFF. CDR3 sequence (DNA): TGTGCCAGCAGTTCGGACAGTAACGAAGCTTTCTTT. The chain couples TRBV28 to TRBJ1-1; D perhaps matches TRBD1 (6 bases). Germline CDR1 reads MDHEN; CDR2 reads SYDVKM. The length of the CDR3 is 12 residues. V was pared by 4 bases and J by 8 bases, with 11 bases between.

The chain has TRBV9 and TRBJ2-3; D possibly corresponds to TRBD1 (5 bases). V lost 0 bases and J lost 5, with 10 bases in between. Germline V gives CDR1 SGDLS, CDR2 YYNGEE. CDR3 size: 14 residues. The CDR3 loop is CASSVETVGDTQYF. The CDR3, as DNA: TGTGCCAGCAGCGTAGAGACAGTCGGAGATACGCAGTATTTT.

The V gene is TRBV2, the J gene TRBJ1-5; D is perhaps TRBD1 (5 bases). The V and J ends lost 5 bases and 0 bases respectively, with 23 bases between them. CDR1 SNHLY and CDR2 FYNNEI come from the germline V gene. This CDR3 comprises 19 residues. The CDR3 spells CASSISRDGGLYSNQPQHF. The CDR3 DNA reads as TGTGCCAGCAGTATATCCCGGGACGGAGGCTTGTATAGCAATCAGCCCCAGCATTTT.

This clone is labeled medium-sized. The chain has TRBV28 and TRBJ1-5; perhaps TRBD1 as D (6 bases). V was shortened by 6 bases and J by 0 bases, with 12 bases between the two germline ends. The V gene's germline CDR1 is MDHEN and CDR2 SYDVKM. The CDR3 is made up of 15 amino acids. CDR3 bases: TGTGCCAGCAGCCGGGACAACGATAGCAATCAGCCCCAGCATTTT. Translation gives CASSRDNDSNQPQHF. The entire variable domain, with the rest obtained from reference TRBV28 and TRBJ1-5, is as follows: DVKVTQSSRYLVKRTGEKVFLECVQDMDHENMFWYRQDPGLGLRLIYFSYDVKMKEKGDIPEGYSVSREKKERFSLILESASTNQTSMYLCASSRDNDSNQPQHFGDGTRLSIL.

V usage is TRBV21-1 and J usage is TRBJ2-5; TRBD1 is taken as the D call from the table, unchecked against the DNA. TRBV21-1 is a pseudogene locus. This CDR3 spans 15 amino acids. CDR3 bases: TGTGCCAGCAGCAAAGAAACAGGCTGGGGAGAGACCCAGTACTTC. Protein product: CASSKETGWGETQYF.

The chain recombines TRBV7-9 with TRBJ2-2; unclear D gene. This CDR3 has 18 amino acids. Germline CDR1 reads SEHNR; CDR2 reads FQNEAQ (reference sequence). With 8 bases removed from V and 3 bases from J, the gap between germline ends came to 25 bases. This chain's CDR3 is CASAPAGQARRDTGELFF. Written as DNA, the CDR3 is TGTGCCAGCGCCCCCGCCGGCCAGGCCAGAAGGGACACCGGGGAGCTGTTTTTT.

The V call is TRBV4-1, the J call TRBJ2-3, with no clear D. V lost 3 bases, J lost 1 base, and 20 bases lay in between. The germline V gene has CDR1 MGHRA and CDR2 YSYEKL. The CDR3 totals 18 residues. Written as DNA, the CDR3 is TGCGCCAGCAGCCACCTGTTGCCGGGCTCCCCTGGCACAGATACGCAGTATTTT. This sequence encodes CASSHLLPGSPGTDTQYF.

The chain uses TRBV28 and TRBJ2-2; 9 nucleotides agree with TRBD1. The CDR3 totals 16 residues. From germline, CDR1 is MDHEN and CDR2 SYDVKM. V trimming: 5 bases; J trimming: 5 bases; junction bases outside the gene matches: 9. The CDR3 sequence: CASSPTRTGATGELFF. CDR3 DNA: TGTGCCAGCAGTCCCACACGGACAGGGGCGACCGGGGAGCTGTTTTTT.

This clone was counted only a few times. The rearrangement uses TRBV5-4 and TRBJ2-7, with TRBD2 matching over 7 bases. The length of the CDR3 is 16 residues. Trimming cost V 4 bases and J 0 bases; bases outside gene matches: 10. Looked up from germline, CDR1 is SGHNT and CDR2 is YYREEE (reference sequence). The CDR3 DNA is TGTGCCAGCAGCCGGGAGGCTGGAGGCGTCTCCTACGAGCAGTACTTC. Translation: CASSREAGGVSYEQYF.

This chain joins TRBV11-2 and TRBJ2-5; D gene uncertain. This CDR3 is built from 11 residues. The V and J ends lost 4 bases and 3 bases respectively, with 3 bases between them. Germline V gives CDR1 SGHAT, CDR2 FQNNGV. The CDR3 region is CASSSKETQYF. The CDR3 nucleotides are TGTGCCAGCAGCTCAAAAGAGACCCAGTACTTC.

V gene TRBV18 combines with J gene TRBJ2-7, with D perhaps given as TRBD1 or TRBD2 (5 bases each). The CDR3 runs 15 residues. Between the trimmed V and J ends, which lost 3 bases and 0 bases, there was a span of 12 bases. Germline CDR1 and CDR2: KGHSH and LQKENI. The CDR3 sequence is CASSPGPISSYEQYF. The DNA for the CDR3 is TGTGCCAGCTCACCGGGACCGATCAGCTCCTACGAGCAGTACTTC.

Comments on this clone: Other DNA sequences from this sample encode an identical CDR3 as well. The chain carries TRBV19 and TRBJ2-7; D is unclear. Looked up from germline, CDR1 is LNHDA and CDR2 is SQIVND (reference sequence). Between the trimmed V and J ends, which lost 5 bases and 4 bases, there was a span of 9 bases. The CDR3 covers 12 residues. The CDR3 DNA is TGTGCCAGTAGTCCCGGTGGGTACGAGCAGTACTTC. Its protein product is CASSPGGYEQYF.

J is TRBJ2-7 and V is TRBV7-9; TRBD1 is a possible D gene (6 bases). Germline CDR1 and CDR2: SEHNR and FQNEAQ (reference sequence). The V gene lost 3 bases and the J gene lost 2 bases, with 11 bases spanning the gap. This CDR3 is 14 amino acids long. In DNA form, the CDR3 reads TGTGCCAGCAGCTTTGCGGCAGGGGCCTACGAGCAGTACTTC. This encodes CASSFAAGAYEQYF.

This sequence joins TRBV11-2 and TRBJ1-1; D is unresolved. V was cut by 11 bases and J by 0 bases, with 7 bases left in between. Germline CDR1 reads SGHAT; CDR2 reads FQNNGV. CDR3 length: 11 residues. The CDR3 DNA sequence: TGTGCCCTACAGATGAACACTGAAGCTTTCTTT. This codes for CALQMNTEAFF. Based on the CDR3 plus reference TRBV11-2 and TRBJ1-1, the full variable domain is EAGVAQSPRYKIIEKRQSVAFWCNPISGHATLYWYQQILGQGPKLLIQFQNNGVVDDSQLPKDRFSAERLKGVDSTLKIQPAKLEDSAVYLCALQMNTEAFFGQGTRLTVV.

J is TRBJ2-7 and V is TRBV28; D might be TRBD1 (5 bases). Between the trimmed V and J ends, which lost 5 bases and 3 bases, there was a span of 23 bases. Germline loops: CDR1 MDHEN, CDR2 SYDVKM. The CDR3 consists of 17 residues. CDR3 residues: CASSPPPDSTEFYEQYF. DNA of the CDR3: TGTGCCAGCAGTCCCCCCCCCGACAGCACCGAATTCTACGAGCAGTACTTC. The full variable domain, completed using reference TRBV28 and TRBJ2-7, is DVKVTQSSRYLVKRTGEKVFLECVQDMDHENMFWYRQDPGLGLRLIYFSYDVKMKEKGDIPEGYSVSREKKERFSLILESASTNQTSMYLCASSPPPDSTEFYEQYFGPGTRLTVT.

This clone was counted once. An end of the junction differs from the germline gene, which may be a read error. V gene TRBV7-2 combines with J gene TRBJ2-3; no reliable D call. Germline CDR1 SGHTA, CDR2 FQGNSA. The CDR3 contains 14 residues. CDR3 in DNA: TGCGCCAGCAGCCCCTACTTGGTGGAAGATACGCAGTATTTT. Amino acid sequence: CASSPYLVEDTQYF. Supplemented by reference TRBV7-2 and TRBJ2-3, the full variable domain reads GAGVSQSPSNKVTEKGKDVELRCDPISGHTALYWYRQSLGQGLEFLIYFQGNSAPDKSGLPSDRFSAERTGGSVSTLTIQRTQQEDSAVYLCASSPYLVEDTQYFGPGTRLTVL.

J is TRBJ2-7 and V is TRBV7-9; 7 bases are a match to TRBD2. The CDR3 runs 14 residues. Germline loops: CDR1 SEHNR, CDR2 FQNEAQ (reference sequence). V shed 5 bases and J 6 bases; nucleotides not matched to a gene: 10. The CDR3 reads CASSPAGNPPEQYF. In DNA, the CDR3 is TGTGCCAGCAGCCCAGCGGGAAACCCTCCCGAGCAGTACTTC.